Presented here are 11 T cell receptor beta chains from one specimen sequenced in a study of tumor-infiltrating lymphocytes in primary liver carcinoma. The study co-extracted DNA and RNA from approximately 20-30 mg of unsorted bulk tissue. Reverse transcription of roughly 480 ng total RNA with a constant-region primer produced TCR beta cDNA. For TCR beta, libraries were produced by three nested multiplex PCR rounds using slightly modified ARM-PCR. A C-beta reverse primer was combined with TRBV1-TRBV30 forward primers in the first two PCR rounds, and each round had about 10 cycles. TCRdb processed the multiplex PCR reads anew with MiXCR; each CDR3 protein has one entry. The sample has 20,000 to 25,000 distinct CDR3 sequences, around 81% seen once. Sequenced input: liver tumor tissue from sampling region 2. Subset described: tumor region T2, inferior pole. Receptor source: a woman in her 30s with primary liver carcinoma and hepatitis B virus infection.

This chain uses TRBV4-2 with TRBJ1-4; D is undetermined. V was pared by 0 bases and J by 5 bases, with 13 bases between. Germline-derived CDR1 and CDR2 are LGHNA and YNFKEQ. The CDR3 runs to 16 residues. CDR3 region: CASSQETIGQNEKLFF. The DNA of the CDR3 is TGTGCCAGCAGCCAAGAAACGATAGGCCAGAATGAAAAACTGTTTTTT.

The chain employs TRBV20-1 and TRBJ2-7; 9 positions agree with TRBD2. The CDR3 contains 15 residues. Germline CDR1 DFQATT, CDR2 SNEGSKA (reference sequence). Losses at the gene ends were 0 bases for V and 3 bases for J; bases not matched to a gene: 6. The CDR3 spells CSAREGLAVFYEQYF. CDR3 nucleotide sequence: TGCAGTGCTAGAGAGGGACTAGCTGTCTTCTACGAGCAGTACTTC.

About this clonotype: The junction departs from the called germline gene at one end, perhaps through a read error. CDR3 sequence (DNA): TGTGCTAGCAGATATACAGGGGGGAGGGTTGGAGCTTTCTTT. This encodes CASRYTGGRVGAFF. The chain has TRBV11-2 and TRBJ1-1; 8 nucleotides match TRBD1. Germline values: CDR1 SGHAT, CDR2 FQNNGV. The CDR3 is made up of 14 amino acids.

This clonotype was detected once. The junction differs from germline at one of its ends, possibly a read error. The CDR3 DNA reads as TGTTCCAGCAGCGGACAGGGGGGATGGGAAAAACTGTTTTTT. Amino acids: CSSSGQGGWEKLFF. V and J are TRBV12-3 or TRBV12-4 and TRBJ1-4; TRBD1 agrees at 10 bases. The CDR3 spans 14 residues.

Comments on this clonotype: The conserved phenylalanine or tryptophan is not found at the CDR3 terminus, so this likely reflects a read error. This chain links TRBV7-9 with TRBJ2-5; no clear D. The CDR3 has 15 amino acids. Germline CDR1 is SEHNR and CDR2 is FQNEAQ (reference sequence). The CDR3 DNA reads TGTGCCAGCAGCTTAGTCGGGCACTTTCAAGAGACTCAGTACTTA. Amino acid sequence: CASSLVGHFQETQYL.

As for this clonotype: Given a much more abundant clone one base away, this may be a read error. The rearrangement joins TRBV29-1 to TRBJ2-1; D is perhaps TRBD2 (6 bases). Germline-derived CDR1 and CDR2 are SQVTM and ANQGSEA. With 3 bases removed from V and 1 base from J, the gap between germline ends came to 13 bases. This CDR3 is built from 15 residues. This CDR3 reads CSVDPYSGSYNEQFF. The DNA for the CDR3 is TGCAGCGTTGATCCCTATAGCGGTTCCTACAATGAGCAGTTCTTC.

A remark on this clonotype: Given the absence of the conserved phenylalanine or tryptophan at the CDR3 end, a read error is likely. The chain links TRBV6-5 to TRBJ2-7, with a weak D call TRBD1 (6 bases). The CDR3 contains 15 residues. Germline values: CDR1 MNHEY, CDR2 SVGAGI. CDR3 amino acids: CASSYKDSCSYDQYL. CDR3 sequence (DNA): TGTGCCAGCAGTTACAAGGACAGCTGCTCCTACGATCAGTACTTA.

Details on this clonotype: Compared with germline, one end of the junction differs, possibly owing to a read error. The rearrangement joins TRBV11-2 to TRBJ2-7; tentatively, D is TRBD2 (6 bases). The germline CDR1 and CDR2 sequences are SGHAT and FQNNGV. This CDR3 is 13 amino acids long. DNA of the CDR3: TGTGCCAGCAGTTCTCCGGCGGGGTACGAACAGTACTTC. Amino acid sequence: CASSSPAGYEQYF. Full variable domain (missing parts from reference TRBV11-2 and TRBJ2-7): EAGVAQSPRYKIIEKRQSVAFWCNPISGHATLYWYQQILGQGPKLLIQFQNNGVVDDSQLPKDRFSAERLKGVDSTLKIQPAKLEDSAVYLCASSSPAGYEQYFGPGTRLTVT.

Details on this clonotype: A junction end diverges from the germline sequence, so it may reflect a read error. The chain recombines TRBV12-3 or TRBV12-4 with TRBJ1-3; maybe TRBD1 (5 bases). The CDR3 spans 14 residues. The CDR3 loop reads CATSQTRGRNTIYF. CDR3 sequence (DNA): TGCGCCACCAGCCAGACAAGGGGCAGGAACACCATATATTTT.

In regard to this clonotype: The junction differs from germline at one of its ends, possibly a read error. The chain couples TRBV6-1 to TRBJ2-2, with D maybe TRBD2 (5 bases). CDR3 length equals 19 residues. Germline assignment: CDR1 MNHNS and CDR2 SASEGT. The CDR3 protein is CASSETLRVGAANTGELIF. The CDR3 DNA reads as TGTGCCAGCAGTGAAACCCTTCGCGTGGGCGCCGCGAACACCGGGGAGCTGATTTTT.

The sample holds one count of this clonotype. One end of the junction is discordant with germline, which a read error may explain. The chain has TRBV11-2 and TRBJ1-1; no clear D gene. This CDR3 is 14 amino acids long. From germline, CDR1 is SGHAT and CDR2 FQNNGV. The CDR3 DNA sequence: TGTGCCTGCAGATATACAAGAGGGAGGGCTGAAGCTTTCTTT. Translating it yields CACRYTRGRAEAFF.